The 28 T cell receptor beta chains below all came from one sample that was sequenced in a study of blood T cell repertoires in COVID-19. Sequencing used immunoSEQ multiplex PCR; TCRdb keeps in-frame clones, though not all of them. Of over 150,000 clones listed, roughly 80% are singletons. Sequenced material: peripheral blood. These receptors originate from a woman older than 75 with acute or convalescent COVID-19.

This chain connects TRBV3-1 (or the pseudogene TRBV3-2) to TRBJ2-1; 14 bases match TRBD2. Germline CDR1 reads LGHDT; CDR2 reads YNNKEL (reference sequence). This CDR3 contains 17 residues. The junction had 8 bases not matched to a gene; V was cut back by 1 base and J by 9 bases. The CDR3 here is CASSQGGGTSGRIEQFF. CDR3 in DNA: TGTGCCAGCAGCCAAGGGGGAGGGACTAGCGGGAGAATTGAGCAGTTCTTC.

The CDR3 sequence: CAWKLSSGNTIYF. The CDR3 region has the DNA TGTGCCTGGAAACTGAGCTCTGGAAACACCATATATTTT. The chain joins TRBV30 to TRBJ1-3; D remains unclear. This CDR3 has 13 residues. Germline V gene data show CDR1 as GTSNPN and CDR2 as SVGIG (reference sequence). The V gene lost 4 bases and the J gene lost 0 bases, with 7 bases spanning the gap.

The rearrangement joins TRBV18 to TRBJ1-5, with D unclear. The CDR3 extends over 14 amino acids. Germline V gene lookup returns CDR1 KGHSH and CDR2 LQKENI. Trimming left V 2 bases short and J 0 bases short, with 5 bases between. CDR3 nucleotides: TGTGCCAGCTCACCAGGAGATAGCAATCAGCCCCAGCATTTT. Its protein is CASSPGDSNQPQHF.

A few counts support this clone. V usage is TRBV7-9 and J usage is TRBJ1-2; no clear D. The CDR3 length is 14 residues. V was cut by 2 bases and J by 5 bases, with 12 bases left in between. CDR1 and CDR2 from the germline V gene are SEHNR and FQNEAQ (reference sequence). CDR3 amino acids: CASSLHNSNYGYTF. CDR3 in DNA: TGTGCCAGCAGCTTACATAACAGCAATTATGGCTACACCTTC.

The sample holds one count of this clone. The chain combines TRBV15 with TRBJ1-6; D gene ambiguous. CDR3 size: 13 residues. V was shortened by 0 bases and J by 8 bases, with 5 bases between the two germline ends. CDR1 LNHNV and CDR2 YYDKDF come from the germline V gene (reference sequence). The CDR3 region is CATSREGDSPLHF. In nucleotides, the CDR3 is TGTGCCACCAGCAGAGAGGGAGATTCACCCCTCCACTTT.

The V and J genes are TRBV5-1 and TRBJ2-1; 7 bases fit TRBD1. From germline, CDR1 is SGHRS and CDR2 YFSETQ. The CDR3 spans 16 residues. With 0 bases clipped from V and 1 base from J, the junction kept 4 bases outside the gene matches. CDR3 nucleotides: TGCGCCAGCAGCTTGGAGGGGACAGAGTCCTACAATGAGCAGTTCTTC. This gives the protein CASSLEGTESYNEQFF.

CDR3 nucleotides: TGTGCCAGCAGTTCCGCAGACAAGAACACTGAAGCTTTCTTT. It codes for CASSSADKNTEAFF. This chain joins TRBV6-1 and TRBJ1-1; D gene uncertain. Germline CDR1 is MNHNS and CDR2 is SASEGT. Trimming left V 5 bases short and J 1 base short, with 11 bases between. There are 14 residues in the CDR3.

The chain joins TRBV28 to TRBJ2-1, with D uncertain. In germline, CDR1 is MDHEN, CDR2 SYDVKM. This CDR3 is built from 13 residues. Trimming left V 10 bases short and J 0 bases short, with 10 bases between. The CDR3 DNA is TGTGCCACCATACCGAGCTCCTACAATGAGCAGTTCTTC. This translates into CATIPSSYNEQFF.

This clone has at least ten counts. This chain links TRBV6-5 with TRBJ1-1; 8 bases map to TRBD1. CDR1 MNHEY and CDR2 SVGAGI come from the germline V gene. V lost 0 bases to trimming and J lost 12 bases; unmatched junction nucleotides: 12. CDR3 length equals 15 residues. The CDR3 DNA follows: TGTGCCAGCAGTTACTCGAATAGTCGCGGACAGGGACCTTTCTTT. Amino acid sequence: CASSYSNSRGQGPFF.

The rearrangement links TRBV10-3 to TRBJ2-3; 8 bases are shared with TRBD2. CDR1 ENHRY and CDR2 SYGVKD come from the germline V gene. J lost 4 bases, V lost 3 bases, and 6 bases had no gene match. The CDR3 is 15 amino acids. CDR3 protein: CAISEAGAKSDTQYF. In DNA form, the CDR3 reads TGTGCCATCAGTGAAGCGGGAGCCAAATCAGATACGCAGTATTTT.

This sequence joins TRBV6-5 and TRBJ2-1, with 12 bases lining up with TRBD2. The CDR3 totals 14 residues. The trim removed 10 bases at V and 7 bases at J, leaving 8 bases unmatched. Germline V gene lookup returns CDR1 MNHEY and CDR2 SVGAGI. The CDR3 DNA follows: TGTGCCACCTCTAGCGGGAGGGCTAGGAATGAGCAGTTCTTC. As protein: CATSSGRARNEQFF.

A few counts support this clone. V is TRBV7-2 and J is TRBJ2-3; D gene uncertain. Trimming shortened V by 1 base and J by 5 bases, and 7 bases separated the two germline ends. This CDR3 contains 13 residues. CDR1 is SGHTA, CDR2 FQGNSA, per germline. CDR3: CASSLEAIDTQYF. In DNA, the CDR3 is TGTGCCAGCAGCTTAGAAGCCATAGATACGCAGTATTTT.

This chain uses TRBV5-1 with TRBJ1-1; no clear D gene. This CDR3 is built from 15 residues. V was clipped by 0 bases and J by 1 base, with 10 bases between them. Germline assignment: CDR1 SGHRS and CDR2 YFSETQ. The CDR3 is CASSLGEIQNTEAFF. CDR3 sequence (DNA): TGCGCCAGCAGCTTGGGGGAGATTCAGAACACTGAAGCTTTCTTT. The full variable domain, its missing parts supplied by reference TRBV5-1 and TRBJ1-1, is KAGVTQTPRYLIKTRGQQVTLSCSPISGHRSVSWYQQTPGQGLQFLFEYFSETQRNKGNFPGRFSGRQFSNSRSEMNVSTLELGDSALYLCASSLGEIQNTEAFFGQGTRLTVV.

The V gene is TRBV5-1, the J gene TRBJ1-1, with 7 bases identical to TRBD1. The junction had 4 bases not matched to a gene; V was cut back by 0 bases and J by 8 bases. Germline V lookup: CDR1 SGHRS, CDR2 YFSETQ. The CDR3 totals 13 residues. The CDR3 sequence: CASSLALTGEAFF. In DNA, the CDR3 is TGCGCCAGCAGCTTGGCATTGACAGGGGAAGCTTTCTTT.

This clone was detected only once. The J gene is TRBJ1-1, the V gene TRBV3-1 (or the pseudogene TRBV3-2); D is ambiguous. V shed 4 bases and J shed 1 base, with 22 bases lying between them. The CDR3 is made up of 18 amino acids. Germline V CDR1 and CDR2: LGHDT, YNNKEL (reference sequence). The CDR3, as DNA: TGTGCCAGCAGCCGGTTGTTTGGCCTCGGAGAAAAGAACACTGAAGCTTTCTTT. Residues: CASSRLFGLGEKNTEAFF.

The rearrangement uses TRBV7-9 and TRBJ1-2; D remains ambiguous. Per germline, CDR1 SEHNR and CDR2 FQNEAQ (reference sequence). Trimming removed 3 bases from V and 2 bases from J, with 13 bases in between. This CDR3 comprises 15 residues. The CDR3 nucleotides are TGTGCCAGCAGCTTGGTTGGAGTGGTAAACTATGGCTACACCTTC. As protein: CASSLVGVVNYGYTF.

The V gene is TRBV6-5, the J gene TRBJ1-1, with D unresolved. CDR1 is MNHEY, CDR2 SVGAGI, per germline. The V end was cut by 6 bases, the J end by 5 bases, with 13 bases between. This CDR3 is 13 amino acids long. This chain's CDR3 is CASRAPGRTEAFF. The CDR3 DNA reads TGTGCCAGCAGAGCTCCCGGGAGAACTGAAGCTTTCTTT.

The chain links TRBV4-2 to TRBJ2-2; 9 bases are a match to TRBD2. The germline V gene encodes CDR1 LGHNA and CDR2 YNFKEQ. This CDR3 contains 19 residues. The V gene end was trimmed by 0 bases and the J gene end by 0 bases; junction bases not matched to a gene: 8. This chain's CDR3 is CASSQERWSGGSNTGELFF. The CDR3 DNA is TGTGCCAGCAGCCAAGAGCGATGGAGCGGGGGGTCGAACACCGGGGAGCTGTTTTTT.

V is TRBV9 and J is TRBJ2-3; 7 positions match TRBD1. The CDR3 totals 14 residues. The germline V gene encodes CDR1 SGDLS and CDR2 YYNGEE. V lost 5 bases to trimming and J lost 3 bases; unmatched junction nucleotides: 6. The CDR3 DNA sequence: TGTGCCAGCAGTCGAGGGGGCGGGACAGATACGCAGTATTTT. Its protein product is CASSRGGGTDTQYF.

This rearrangement joins TRBV19 to TRBJ1-5; 8 nucleotides agree with TRBD1. The CDR3 is 16 amino acids. Germline CDR1 is LNHDA and CDR2 is SQIVND (reference sequence). V shed 6 bases, J shed 5 bases, and the junction held 12 bases outside the gene matches. The CDR3: CASSHMGQVGYQPQHF. The CDR3 DNA sequence: TGTGCCAGTAGCCACATGGGACAGGTAGGCTATCAGCCCCAGCATTTT.

The J gene is TRBJ2-3, the V gene TRBV4-3, with 13 bases that match TRBD2. CDR3 length equals 20 residues. After removal of 4 bases from V and 2 bases from J, the junction contained 15 bases not matched to a gene. Looked up from germline, CDR1 is LGHNA and CDR2 is YSLEER. The CDR3 sequence is CASSPSELAGGGDHTDTQYF. As DNA, the CDR3 is TGCGCCAGCAGCCCCTCCGAACTAGCGGGGGGGGGCGACCACACAGATACGCAGTATTTT.

This chain joins TRBV6-5 and TRBJ1-2; the match to TRBD1 covers 9 bases. The CDR3 totals 15 residues. The V gene's germline CDR1 is MNHEY and CDR2 SVGAGI. V was pared by 2 bases and J by 5 bases, with 6 bases of the junction left unmatched. CDR3 bases: TGTGCCAGCAGTTACACTTCCGGGACAGGGTATGGCTACACCTTC. This sequence encodes CASSYTSGTGYGYTF.

This chain joins TRBV7-3 and TRBJ2-2; 9 nucleotides agree with TRBD2. The germline CDR1 and CDR2 sequences are SGHTA and FQGTGA. J gave up 1 base and V 5 bases, and 2 bases lay outside the gene matches. The CDR3 contains 15 residues. The chain's CDR3 is CASSVTSGNTGELFF. In DNA form, the CDR3 reads TGTGCCAGCAGCGTGACTAGCGGGAACACCGGGGAGCTGTTTTTT.

The count of this clone is one. The chain employs TRBV7-9 and TRBJ2-7; D is unclear. Germline V lookup: CDR1 SEHNR, CDR2 FQNEAQ (reference sequence). The V end was cut by 5 bases, the J end by 6 bases, with 20 bases between. This CDR3 region has 15 residues. The CDR3 sequence: CASSGNGSGFREQYF. For the CDR3, the DNA is TGTGCCAGCAGCGGAAATGGGTCCGGGTTTCGCGAGCAGTACTTC. The complete variable domain, with remaining parts taken from reference TRBV7-9 and TRBJ2-7, reads DTGVSQNPRHKITKRGQNVTFRCDPISEHNRLYWYRQTLGQGPEFLTYFQNEAQLEKSRLLSDRFSAERPKGSFSTLEIQRTEQGDSAMYLCASSGNGSGFREQYFGPGTRLTVT.

The CDR3 protein is CASSAPTGRGFNEQFF. CDR3 nucleotide sequence: TGTGCCAGCAGCGCCCCAACCGGCCGAGGTTTCAATGAGCAGTTCTTC. J is TRBJ2-1 and V is TRBV5-4; no firm D call. The ends were cut back, 4 bases at V and 6 bases at J, with 20 bases in the middle. The germline V gene has CDR1 SGHNT and CDR2 YYREEE (reference sequence). There are 16 residues in the CDR3.

The V gene is TRBV5-8, the J gene TRBJ1-4; 9 positions match TRBD1. V shed 5 bases, J shed 6 bases, and the junction held 8 bases outside the gene matches. Germline V gives CDR1 SGHTS, CDR2 YDEGEE. The CDR3 is 15 residues long. As DNA, the CDR3 is TGTGCCAGCAGAGAGACCGGGACAGGGCATGAAAAACTGTTTTTT. Its protein is CASRETGTGHEKLFF.

The V and J genes are TRBV7-2 and TRBJ1-1, with 8 nucleotides matching TRBD1. This CDR3 comprises 14 residues. The V gene end was trimmed by 6 bases and the J gene end by 4 bases; junction bases not matched to a gene: 7. From germline, CDR1 is SGHTA and CDR2 FQGNSA. CDR3 DNA: TGTGCCAGCAGTCTTGACAGGGGATCCACTGAAGCTTTCTTT. Amino acid sequence: CASSLDRGSTEAFF.

This chain uses TRBV27 with TRBJ2-5; a weak D match, TRBD2 (7 bases). The CDR3 has 14 residues. Germline V CDR1 and CDR2: MNHEY, SMNVEV (reference sequence). V lost 8 bases, J lost 1 base, and 14 bases lay in between. CDR3 nucleotide sequence: TGTGCCAGCGCAAGGGGGGGGCCCCAAGAGACCCAGTACTTC. It encodes CASARGGPQETQYF.